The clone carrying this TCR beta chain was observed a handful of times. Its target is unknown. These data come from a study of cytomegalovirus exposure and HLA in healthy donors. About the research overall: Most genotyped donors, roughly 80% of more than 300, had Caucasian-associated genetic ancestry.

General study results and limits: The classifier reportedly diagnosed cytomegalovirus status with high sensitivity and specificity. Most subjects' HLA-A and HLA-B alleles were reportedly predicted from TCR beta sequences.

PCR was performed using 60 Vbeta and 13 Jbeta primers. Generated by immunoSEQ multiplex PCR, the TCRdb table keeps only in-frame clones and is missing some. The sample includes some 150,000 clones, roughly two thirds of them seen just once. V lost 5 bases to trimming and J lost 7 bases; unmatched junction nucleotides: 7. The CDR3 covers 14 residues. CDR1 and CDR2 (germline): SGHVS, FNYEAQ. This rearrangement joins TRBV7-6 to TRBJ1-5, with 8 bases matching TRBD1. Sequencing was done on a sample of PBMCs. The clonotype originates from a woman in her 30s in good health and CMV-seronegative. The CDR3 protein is CASSTGQGRQPQHF. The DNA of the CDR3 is TGTGCCAGCAGCACCGGACAGGGTAGACAGCCCCAGCATTTT.